Presented here are 31 T cell receptor beta chains from one specimen sequenced in a study of post-analysis software for immune sequencing data. Study-wide points: About five TRBV segments (TRBV5-6, TRBV5-1 and TRBV20-1 among them) occurred more frequently in patients than in controls.

cDNA libraries for TCR beta contained unique molecular identifiers. TCRdb fed the PCR reads into MiXCR, producing one record per CDR3 protein. The sample yields around 770,000 distinct CDR3 sequences, roughly 50% seen once. The antigens these receptors bind are not known. Sequenced: blood. These receptors were obtained from a girl aged 5-17 years with multiple sclerosis.

The V call is TRBV25-1, the J call TRBJ2-6; D is possibly TRBD1 (5 bases). The germline V gene has CDR1 MGHDK and CDR2 SYGVNS. The CDR3 is made up of 16 amino acids. V lost 3 bases and J lost 4, with 13 bases in between. The CDR3 bases are TGTGCCAGCAGTGAGGGTAAAGGGGTAGGGGCCAACGTCCTGACTTTC. It is translated as CASSEGKGVGANVLTF. Drawing the rest from reference TRBV25-1 and TRBJ2-6, the complete variable domain is EADIYQTPRYLVIGTGKKITLECSQTMGHDKMYWYQQDPGMELHLIHYSYGVNSTEKGDLSSESTVSRIRTEHFPLTLESARPSHTSQYLCASSEGKGVGANVLTFGAGSRLTVL.

The chain combines TRBV9 with TRBJ1-1; 9 positions agree with TRBD1. This CDR3 is built from 14 residues. Germline-derived CDR1 and CDR2 are SGDLS and YYNGEE. V trimming: 4 bases; J trimming: 12 bases; junction bases outside the gene matches: 13. The CDR3 region is CASSPTGGQGISFF. CDR3 nucleotides: TGTGCCAGCAGCCCGACAGGGGGACAGGGAATCTCTTTCTTT.

V gene TRBV29-1 combines with J gene TRBJ2-3; D is unresolved. The V and J ends lost 8 bases and 2 bases respectively, with 14 bases between them. The CDR3 has 13 amino acids. Per germline, CDR1 SQVTM and CDR2 ANQGSEA. DNA for the CDR3: TGCAGCCTCCAGAGAGCGAACACAGATACGCAGTATTTT. Its translation: CSLQRANTDTQYF.

With respect to this clonotype: This may stem from a read error, because a much larger clone lies one nucleotide away. This chain connects TRBV7-9 to TRBJ1-1; 7 bases are a match to TRBD1. The length of the CDR3 is 15 residues. Germline V gene lookup returns CDR1 SEHNR and CDR2 FQNEAQ (reference sequence). This chain's CDR3 is CAGSTRDSMNTEAFF. CDR3 coding DNA: TGTGCCGGCAGCACCCGGGACAGCATGAACACTGAAGCTTTCTTT.

The V and J genes are TRBV29-1 and TRBJ2-1, with no clear D. V was trimmed by 2 bases and J by 7 bases, leaving 9 bases between them. Germline V lookup: CDR1 SQVTM, CDR2 ANQGSEA. This CDR3 has 12 residues. This CDR3 is CSVEWFVNEQFF. The CDR3 DNA is TGCAGCGTTGAATGGTTTGTAAATGAGCAGTTCTTC.

This chain joins TRBV11-2 and TRBJ1-2; TRBD1 agrees at 9 bases. CDR3 length equals 16 residues. The V gene's germline CDR1 is SGHAT and CDR2 FQNNGV. With 3 bases clipped from V and 4 bases from J, the junction kept 9 bases outside the gene matches. This CDR3 is CASSFGGTGNFYGYTF. CDR3 nucleotide sequence: TGTGCCAGCAGCTTTGGTGGGACAGGGAACTTCTATGGCTACACCTTC.

The rearrangement uses TRBV6-5 and TRBJ2-7; 15 bases align to TRBD2. CDR1 and CDR2 from the germline V gene are MNHEY and SVGAGI. The CDR3 is 20 amino acids. V dropped 0 bases and J dropped 1; count of bases not matched to a gene: 10. Written as DNA, the CDR3 is TGTGCCAGCAGTTACTCAACAAGGACTAGCGGGAGGGCAGGGTCCTACGAGCAGTACTTC. Its translation: CASSYSTRTSGRAGSYEQYF.

This clonotype was seen a handful of times. The J gene is TRBJ2-1, the V gene TRBV20-1; 7 bases match TRBD2. Germline values: CDR1 DFQATT, CDR2 SNEGSKA (reference sequence). V dropped 5 bases and J dropped 6; count of bases not matched to a gene: 10. The CDR3 spans 14 residues. The DNA of the CDR3 is TGCAGTGCTTCCCGATGGCGGGAGAGCAATGAGCAGTTCTTC. It codes for CSASRWRESNEQFF.

This clonotype was counted only a few times. The genes are TRBV10-3 and TRBJ2-1; weak D call: TRBD1 (5 bases). Germline CDR1 ENHRY, CDR2 SYGVKD. Trimming left V 3 bases short and J 7 bases short, with 7 bases between. The CDR3 totals 12 residues. The CDR3 spells CAISEKGNEQFF. In DNA form, the CDR3 reads TGTGCCATCAGTGAAAAGGGGAATGAGCAGTTCTTC.

This clonotype was counted between two and nine times. Written as DNA, the CDR3 is TGCAGTGCTAGTAGGGGAGGGCCGATCAATGAGCAGTTCTTC. It translates to CSASRGGPINEQFF. This sequence joins TRBV20-1 and TRBJ2-1; TRBD2 agrees at 7 bases. Germline CDR1 and CDR2: DFQATT and SNEGSKA (reference sequence). Germline trimming cut 3 bases from V and 6 bases from J; bases unmatched to any gene: 8. There are 14 residues in the CDR3.

A single count supports this clonotype. This chain connects TRBV10-3 to TRBJ2-7; perhaps TRBD2 as D (6 bases). The CDR3 length is 13 residues. V was pared by 4 bases and J by 3 bases, with 10 bases between. Per the germline V gene, CDR1 is ENHRY and CDR2 is SYGVKD. The CDR3 sequence: CAISGNSGYEQYF. CDR3 DNA sequence: TGTGCCATCAGTGGAAATAGCGGCTACGAGCAGTACTTC.

The chain links TRBV28 to TRBJ1-5; 7 bases align to TRBD1. The CDR3 runs 16 residues. In germline, CDR1 is MDHEN, CDR2 SYDVKM. J gave up 2 bases and V 4 bases, and 8 bases lay outside the gene matches. CDR3 amino acids: CASSSPLRGGNQPQHF. The CDR3, as DNA: TGTGCCAGCAGTTCCCCTCTCAGGGGGGGCAATCAGCCCCAGCATTTT.

The chain employs TRBV20-1 and TRBJ2-1; TRBD2 agrees at 10 bases. CDR1 is DFQATT, CDR2 SNEGSKA, per germline (reference sequence). The CDR3 length is 13 residues. The V gene end was trimmed by 6 bases and the J gene end by 5 bases; junction bases not matched to a gene: 4. CDR3 in amino acids: CSAGTSADNEQFF. The CDR3 region has the DNA TGCAGTGCAGGGACTAGCGCCGACAATGAGCAGTTCTTC.

The chain couples TRBV24-1 to TRBJ2-1; D may be TRBD1 or TRBD2 (5 bases each). CDR1 is KGHDR and CDR2 is SFDVKD in the germline V gene. V was clipped by 4 bases and J by 3 bases, with 9 bases between them. This CDR3 contains 14 residues. CDR3 coding DNA: TGTGCCACCAGTGACCAGGGAGACTACAATGAGCAGTTCTTC. It translates to CATSDQGDYNEQFF.

V usage is TRBV12-3 or TRBV12-4 and J usage is TRBJ2-7; TRBD2 agrees at 10 bases. J was trimmed by 7 bases and V by 5 bases; bases with no gene match: 11. CDR3 length: 15 amino acids. The DNA for the CDR3 is TGTGCCAGCAGTCACGGACTAGCGGAGTGTAAAGAGCAGTACTTC. Protein product: CASSHGLAECKEQYF.

The genes are TRBV24-1 and TRBJ2-3; 7 nucleotides line up with TRBD2. The germline CDR1 and CDR2 sequences are KGHDR and SFDVKD. The junction had 8 bases not matched to a gene; V was cut back by 3 bases and J by 6 bases. This CDR3 spans 15 amino acids. The CDR3 reads CATSDPSGVEDTQYF. The CDR3 nucleotides are TGTGCCACCAGTGATCCTAGCGGCGTTGAGGATACGCAGTATTTT.

The chain couples TRBV2 to TRBJ1-2; 10 positions match TRBD1. CDR1 is SNHLY and CDR2 is FYNNEI in the germline V gene. CDR3 length: 14 residues. V trimming: 6 bases; J trimming: 4 bases; junction bases outside the gene matches: 5. CDR3 sequence: CASRRTGGVYGYTF. DNA for the CDR3: TGTGCCAGCAGGAGGACAGGGGGGGTCTATGGCTACACCTTC.

This clonotype has a handful of counts. J is TRBJ2-1 and V is TRBV29-1; 10 bases line up with TRBD1. Germline V gene sequence: CDR1 SQVTM, CDR2 ANQGSEA. V lost 7 bases and J lost 1; bases outside the gene matches: 4. This CDR3 spans 14 amino acids. The CDR3: CSAEGQGSYNEQFF. Written as DNA, the CDR3 is TGCAGCGCGGAGGGACAGGGGTCCTACAATGAGCAGTTCTTC.

The J gene is TRBJ2-3, the V gene TRBV20-1, with D perhaps matching TRBD1 (5 bases). This CDR3 region has 13 residues. Germline V CDR1 and CDR2: DFQATT, SNEGSKA (reference sequence). The V and J ends lost 5 bases and 2 bases respectively, with 11 bases between them. The CDR3 protein is CSAESRVTDTQYF. DNA of the CDR3: TGCAGTGCTGAAAGCAGGGTCACAGATACGCAGTATTTT.

This chain connects TRBV5-1 to TRBJ1-1, with D possibly matching TRBD1 (5 bases). In germline, CDR1 is SGHRS, CDR2 YFSETQ. The V end lost 1 base, the J end lost 0 bases, and 13 bases lay between the germline ends. CDR3 length equals 16 residues. CDR3 DNA: TGCGCCAGCAGCTTGTACCAGGGTGGGATGAACACTGAAGCTTTCTTT. It translates to CASSLYQGGMNTEAFF.

The rearrangement joins TRBV7-9 to TRBJ1-1; 8 nucleotides agree with TRBD1. The V gene end was trimmed by 5 bases and the J gene end by 4 bases; junction bases not matched to a gene: 9. This CDR3 has 15 amino acids. Germline V lookup: CDR1 SEHNR, CDR2 FQNEAQ (reference sequence). The CDR3 bases are TGTGCCAGCAGCCCGGTACAGGGGGTGGTCACTGAAGCTTTCTTT. This encodes CASSPVQGVVTEAFF.

This clonotype was found a few times. The rearrangement joins TRBV4-3 to TRBJ2-5, with 9 bases matching TRBD1. With 3 bases clipped from V and 11 bases from J, the junction kept 10 bases outside the gene matches. This CDR3 has 14 residues. From germline, CDR1 is LGHNA and CDR2 YSLEER. The CDR3 spells CASSQGQGDYRQYF. DNA of the CDR3: TGCGCCAGCAGCCAGGGACAGGGAGATTATAGGCAGTACTTC.

This chain connects TRBV9 to TRBJ2-3, with 9 bases fitting TRBD1. Germline CDR1 and CDR2: SGDLS and YYNGEE. CDR3 size: 12 residues. V was clipped by 3 bases and J by 14 bases; unmatched bases: 7. CDR3 bases: TGTGCCAGCAGCGCTTGGACAGGGGAATGGTATTTT. Translation: CASSAWTGEWYF.

This clonotype has more than one count but fewer than ten. The rearrangement joins TRBV2 to TRBJ1-5; D is uncertain. The V end was cut by 5 bases, the J end by 3 bases, with 11 bases between. Germline V gene sequence: CDR1 SNHLY, CDR2 FYNNEI. CDR3 size: 14 residues. The CDR3 spells CASSSDGFNQPQHF. The DNA for the CDR3 is TGTGCCAGCAGTTCCGACGGATTCAATCAGCCCCAGCATTTT.

The gene calls are TRBV20-1 and TRBJ2-3, with 7 nucleotides matching TRBD2. The junction had 8 bases not matched to a gene; V was cut back by 6 bases and J by 2 bases. The CDR3 has 14 amino acids. CDR1 is DFQATT, CDR2 SNEGSKA, per germline (reference sequence). CDR3 bases: TGCAGTGCCCCCTCTAGCGGATCCACAGATACGCAGTATTTT. Its protein is CSAPSSGSTDTQYF.

This chain links TRBV10-3 with TRBJ2-4; 14 bases map to TRBD2. The last part of the DNA fits TRBJ2-5 better; the J call may be wrong. Germline V gene sequence: CDR1 ENHRY, CDR2 SYGVKD. The CDR3 consists of 20 residues. CDR3: CAISEAGQATSGRALKTQYF. DNA for the CDR3: TGTGCCATCAGTGAGGCCGGACAGGCGACTAGCGGGAGGGCCCTAAAGACCCAGTACTTC.

The CDR3 DNA reads TGTGCCAGCAGTTTAACGGGGACAGGGTGGACCTACGAGCAGTACTTC. This gives the protein CASSLTGTGWTYEQYF. The gene calls are TRBV27 and TRBJ2-5; 9 nucleotides align to TRBD1. The J call is in doubt because the DNA end fits TRBJ2-7 better. CDR1 and CDR2 from the germline V gene are MNHEY and SMNVEV (reference sequence). The CDR3 extends over 16 amino acids.

J is TRBJ2-1 and V is TRBV2; D may be TRBD2 (6 bases). Germline V gives CDR1 SNHLY, CDR2 FYNNEI. Trimming took 10 bases from V and 7 from J, leaving 17 bases between them. The CDR3 has 13 residues. The CDR3 region is CAIMGLRMNEQFF. CDR3 in DNA: TGTGCCATCATGGGACTCAGAATGAATGAGCAGTTCTTC.

The chain couples TRBV9 to TRBJ2-1, with D hard to call. Trimming removed 3 bases from V and 0 bases from J, with 10 bases in between. The germline gives CDR1 SGDLS, CDR2 YYNGEE. This CDR3 comprises 15 residues. The CDR3 protein is CASSALRSSYNEQFF. The CDR3, as DNA: TGTGCCAGCAGCGCACTCAGGAGCTCCTACAATGAGCAGTTCTTC.

The V and J genes are TRBV7-9 and TRBJ1-2; D possibly corresponds to TRBD1 (6 bases). There are 12 residues in the CDR3. CDR1 SEHNR and CDR2 FQNEAQ come from the germline V gene (reference sequence). Trimming shortened V by 8 bases and J by 2 bases, and 9 bases separated the two germline ends. CDR3: CASVGGNYGYTF. The CDR3 DNA is TGTGCCAGCGTAGGGGGGAACTATGGCTACACCTTC.

This clonotype showed up just a few times. The chain has TRBV29-1 and TRBJ1-2; 9 positions match TRBD1. The CDR3 consists of 15 residues. Per germline, CDR1 SQVTM and CDR2 ANQGSEA. Germline trimming cut 0 bases from V and 3 bases from J; bases unmatched to any gene: 5. Here the CDR3 reads CSVEERQGEDYGYTF. Here the CDR3 DNA reads TGCAGCGTTGAAGAACGACAGGGGGAGGACTATGGCTACACCTTC. Full variable domain (remainder filled in from reference TRBV29-1 and TRBJ1-2): SAVISQKPSRDICQRGTSLTIQCQVDSQVTMMFWYRQQPGQSLTLIATANQGSEATYESGFVIDKFPISRPNLTFSTLTVSNMSPEDSSIYLCSVEERQGEDYGYTFGSGTRLTVV.